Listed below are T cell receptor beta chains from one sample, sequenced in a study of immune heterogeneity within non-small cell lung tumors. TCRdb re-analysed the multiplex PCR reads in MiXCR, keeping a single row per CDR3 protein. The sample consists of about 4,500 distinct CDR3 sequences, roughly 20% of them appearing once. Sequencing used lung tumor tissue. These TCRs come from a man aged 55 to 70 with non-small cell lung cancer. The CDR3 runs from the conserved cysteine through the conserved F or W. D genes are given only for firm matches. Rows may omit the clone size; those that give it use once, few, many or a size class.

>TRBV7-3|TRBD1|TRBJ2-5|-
CASSSKPRDRGETQYF
TGTGCCAGCAGCTCAAAACCCAGGGACAGGGGAGAGACCCAGTACTTC
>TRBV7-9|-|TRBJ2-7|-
CASSLVGAGGYYEQYF
TGTGCCAGCAGCTTAGTAGGTGCTGGCGGGTATTACGAGCAGTACTTC
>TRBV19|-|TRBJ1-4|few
CASSRDGFATNEKLFF
TGTGCCAGTAGCCGGGACGGATTTGCAACTAATGAAAAACTGTTTTTT
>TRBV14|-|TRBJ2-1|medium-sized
CASSHDSGYNEQFF
TGTGCCAGCAGCCACGACTCGGGGTACAATGAGCAGTTCTTC
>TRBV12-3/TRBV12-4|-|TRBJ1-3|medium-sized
CASSNRDGASGNTIYF
TGTGCCAGCAGTAACCGGGACGGGGCCTCTGGAAACACCATATATTTT
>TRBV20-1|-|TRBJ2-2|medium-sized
CSARSSTGNTGELFF
TGCAGTGCTAGATCCTCGACAGGGAACACCGGGGAGCTGTTTTTT
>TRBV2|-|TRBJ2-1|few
CASSSEVNEQFF
TGTGCCAGCAGCAGTGAGGTTAATGAGCAGTTCTTC
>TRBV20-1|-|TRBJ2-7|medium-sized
CSAREGTFLGQYF
TGCAGTGCTAGAGAAGGAACTTTTCTAGGGCAGTACTTC
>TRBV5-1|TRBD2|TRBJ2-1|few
CASSGLAGLVNEQFF
TGCGCCAGCAGCGGACTAGCGGGATTGGTCAATGAGCAGTTCTTC
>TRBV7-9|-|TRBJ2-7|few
CASSLVIGVGISYEQYF
TGTGCCAGCAGCTTAGTTATCGGGGTCGGAATCTCCTACGAGCAGTACTTC
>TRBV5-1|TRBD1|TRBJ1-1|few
CASSLGGGWTEAFF
TGCGCCAGCAGCTTGGGAGGGGGCTGGACTGAAGCTTTCTTT
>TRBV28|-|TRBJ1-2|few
CASSSEGRPYGYTF
TGTGCCAGCAGTTCCGAGGGACGGCCTTATGGCTACACCTTC
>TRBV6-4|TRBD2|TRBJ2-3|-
CASSDSAGESADTQYF
TGTGCCAGCAGTGACTCTGCGGGAGAATCCGCAGATACGCAGTATTTT
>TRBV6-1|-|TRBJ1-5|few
CAVGARQPQHF
TGTGCTGTAGGGGCCAGGCAGCCCCAGCATTTT
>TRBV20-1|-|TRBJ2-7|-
CSARDFRGFEQYF
TGCAGTGCTAGAGATTTTCGGGGTTTCGAGCAGTACTTC
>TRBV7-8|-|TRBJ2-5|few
CASSLTGGWQETQYF
TGTGCCAGCAGCTTGACGGGTGGGTGGCAAGAGACCCAGTACTTC
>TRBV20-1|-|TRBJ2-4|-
CSASIRGSTKNIQYF
TGCAGTGCTAGTATCCGGGGATCTACCAAAAACATTCAGTACTTC
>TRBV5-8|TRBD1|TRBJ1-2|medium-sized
CASSSDGTGGNYGYTF
TGTGCCAGCAGCTCAGACGGGACAGGGGGGAACTATGGCTACACCTTC
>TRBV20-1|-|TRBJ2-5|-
CSARAGAQETQYF
TGCAGTGCTAGAGCCGGGGCCCAAGAGACCCAGTACTTC
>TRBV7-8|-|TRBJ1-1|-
CASSLVVSGGTEAFF
TGTGCCAGCAGCTTAGTGGTTTCTGGGGGCACTGAAGCTTTCTTT
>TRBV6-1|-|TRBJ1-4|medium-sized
CASSEAPARGGTNEKLFF
TGTGCCAGCAGTGAAGCGCCGGCCAGGGGAGGAACTAATGAAAAACTGTTTTTT
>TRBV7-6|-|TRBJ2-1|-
CASSPDGYNEQFF
TGTGCCAGCAGCCCAGACGGATACAATGAGCAGTTCTTC
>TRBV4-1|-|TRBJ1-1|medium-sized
CASSQVFPGAGMNTEAFF
TGCGCCAGCAGCCAAGTTTTTCCAGGGGCAGGTATGAACACTGAAGCTTTCTTT
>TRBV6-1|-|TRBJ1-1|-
CASSRTAQGGTEAFF
TGTGCCAGCAGTAGAACCGCCCAGGGAGGCACTGAAGCTTTCTTT
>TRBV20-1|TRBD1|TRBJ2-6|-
CSARVQGANSGANVLTF
TGCAGTGCTAGAGTACAGGGGGCTAACTCTGGGGCCAACGTCCTGACTTTC
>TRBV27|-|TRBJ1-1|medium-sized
CASGRGADTEAFF
TGTGCCAGCGGAAGAGGGGCGGACACTGAAGCTTTCTTT
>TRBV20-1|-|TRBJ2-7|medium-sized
CSASSEPSSYEQYF
TGCAGTGCTAGTAGTGAACCGAGCTCCTACGAGCAGTACTTC
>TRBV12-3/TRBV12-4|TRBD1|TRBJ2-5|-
CASSPDRGRETQYF
TGTGCCAGCAGTCCGGACAGGGGGCGGGAGACCCAGTACTTC
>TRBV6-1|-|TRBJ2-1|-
CASSSKRTRGGNEQFF
TGTGCCAGCAGTTCAAAGCGAACCCGAGGAGGGAATGAGCAGTTCTTC
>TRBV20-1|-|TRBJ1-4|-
CSASWGEGEKLFF
TGCAGTGCAAGTTGGGGGGAAGGTGAAAAACTGTTTTTT
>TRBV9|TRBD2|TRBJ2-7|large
CASSDRDYPYEQYF
TGTGCCAGCAGCGACCGGGACTACCCCTACGAGCAGTACTTC
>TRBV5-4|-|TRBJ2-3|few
CASSRTGPDTQYF
TGTGCCAGCAGCCGTACAGGGCCAGATACGCAGTATTTT
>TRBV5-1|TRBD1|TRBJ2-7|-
CASSFGQDSYEQYF
TGCGCCAGCAGCTTTGGACAGGACTCCTACGAGCAGTACTTC
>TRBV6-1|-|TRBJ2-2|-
CASSEEWGMGGEVFF
TGTGCCAGCAGTGAGGAGTGGGGGATGGGCGGGGAGGTGTTTTTT
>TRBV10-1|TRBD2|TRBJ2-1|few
CASSYPSGYNEQFF
TGCGCCAGCAGTTATCCTAGCGGTTACAATGAGCAGTTCTTC
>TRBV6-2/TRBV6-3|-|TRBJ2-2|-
CASSYGGGYTGELFF
TGTGCCAGCAGTTACGGCGGAGGGTACACCGGGGAGCTGTTTTTT
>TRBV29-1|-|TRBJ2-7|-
CSVGGSYEQYF
TGCAGCGTTGGAGGGTCTTACGAGCAGTACTTC
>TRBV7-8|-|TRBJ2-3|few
CASSLKVTDTQYF
TGTGCCAGCAGCTTAAAGGTCACAGATACGCAGTATTTT
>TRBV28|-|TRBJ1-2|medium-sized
CASTPLTNYGYTF
TGTGCCAGCACTCCGCTGACTAACTATGGCTACACCTTC
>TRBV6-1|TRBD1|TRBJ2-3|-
CASRQGITDTQYF
TGTGCCAGCAGACAGGGGATAACAGATACGCAGTATTTT
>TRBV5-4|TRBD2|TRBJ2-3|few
CASSPGLAEVDTQYF
TGTGCCAGCAGCCCGGGACTAGCGGAGGTGGATACGCAGTATTTT
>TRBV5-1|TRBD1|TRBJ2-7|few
CASSPDRELYEQYF
TGCGCCAGCAGCCCCGACAGGGAATTGTACGAGCAGTACTTC
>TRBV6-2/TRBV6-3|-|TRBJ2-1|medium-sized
CASSAATGSAYNEQFF
TGTGCCAGCAGTGCAGCGACAGGTTCGGCCTACAATGAGCAGTTCTTC
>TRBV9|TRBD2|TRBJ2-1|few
CASSFQGLAEHEQFF
TGTGCCAGCAGCTTCCAGGGACTAGCGGAGCATGAGCAGTTCTTC
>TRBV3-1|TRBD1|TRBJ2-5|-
CASSQVQSTGRETQYF
TGTGCCAGCAGCCAAGTTCAATCGACAGGGAGAGAGACCCAGTACTTC
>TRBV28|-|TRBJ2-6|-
CASSLPGGMRANVLTF
TGTGCCAGCAGTTTACCCGGGGGCATGAGGGCCAACGTCCTGACTTTC
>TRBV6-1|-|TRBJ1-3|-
CASSEQGRAGNTIYF
TGTGCCAGCAGTGAACAGGGGAGGGCTGGAAACACCATATATTTT
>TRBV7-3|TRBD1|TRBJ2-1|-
CASSLTPGQGYNEQFF
TGTGCCAGCAGCTTAACGCCCGGACAGGGTTACAATGAGCAGTTCTTC